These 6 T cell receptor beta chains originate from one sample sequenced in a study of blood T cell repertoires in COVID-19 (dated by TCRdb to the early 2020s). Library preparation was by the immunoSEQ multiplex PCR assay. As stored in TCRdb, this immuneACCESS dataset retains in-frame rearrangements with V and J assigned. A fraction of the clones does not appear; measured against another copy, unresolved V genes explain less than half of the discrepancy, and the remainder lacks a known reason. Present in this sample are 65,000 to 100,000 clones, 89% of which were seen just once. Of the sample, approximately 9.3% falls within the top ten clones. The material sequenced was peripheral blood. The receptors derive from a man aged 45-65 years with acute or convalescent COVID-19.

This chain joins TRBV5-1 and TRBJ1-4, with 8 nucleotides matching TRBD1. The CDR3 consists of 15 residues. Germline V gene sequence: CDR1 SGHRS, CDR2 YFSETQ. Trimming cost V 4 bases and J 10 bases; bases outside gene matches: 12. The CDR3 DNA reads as TGCGCCAGCAGCGCTTCGACAGGGGAAGGTGGAAAACTGTTTTTT. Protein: CASSASTGEGGKLFF.

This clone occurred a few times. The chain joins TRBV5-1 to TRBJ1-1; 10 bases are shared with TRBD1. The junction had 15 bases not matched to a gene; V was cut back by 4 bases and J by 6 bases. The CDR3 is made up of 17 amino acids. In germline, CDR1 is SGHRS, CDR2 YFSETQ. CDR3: CASSTDPGQGNFPEAFF. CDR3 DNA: TGCGCCAGCAGCACGGATCCGGGACAGGGGAATTTCCCTGAAGCTTTCTTT. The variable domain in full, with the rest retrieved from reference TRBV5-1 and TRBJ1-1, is KAGVTQTPRYLIKTRGQQVTLSCSPISGHRSVSWYQQTPGQGLQFLFEYFSETQRNKGNFPGRFSGRQFSNSRSEMNVSTLELGDSALYLCASSTDPGQGNFPEAFFGQGTRLTVV.

CDR3 coding DNA: TGTGCCAGCAGCTCGATAGCGGGGGCCCGCACAGATACGCAGTATTTT. Translated, it gives CASSSIAGARTDTQYF. This chain connects TRBV7-3 to TRBJ2-3; 9 bases line up with TRBD2. The ends lost 4 bases at V and 1 base at J; junction bases unmatched: 6. Germline V gene sequence: CDR1 SGHTA, CDR2 FQGTGA. The CDR3 has 16 residues.

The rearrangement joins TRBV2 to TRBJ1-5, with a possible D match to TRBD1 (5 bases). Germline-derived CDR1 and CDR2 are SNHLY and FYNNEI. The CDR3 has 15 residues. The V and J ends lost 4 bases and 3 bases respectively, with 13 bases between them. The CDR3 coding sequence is TGTGCCAGCAGTGTGTTGACCAGGGACAATCAGCCCCAGCATTTT. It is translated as CASSVLTRDNQPQHF.

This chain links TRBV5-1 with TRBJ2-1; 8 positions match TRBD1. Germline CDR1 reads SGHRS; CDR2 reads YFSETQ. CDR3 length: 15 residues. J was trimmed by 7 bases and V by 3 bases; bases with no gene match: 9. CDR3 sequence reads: CASSSGQGMRNEQFF. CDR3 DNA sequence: TGCGCCAGCAGCTCCGGACAGGGAATGAGGAATGAGCAGTTCTTC.

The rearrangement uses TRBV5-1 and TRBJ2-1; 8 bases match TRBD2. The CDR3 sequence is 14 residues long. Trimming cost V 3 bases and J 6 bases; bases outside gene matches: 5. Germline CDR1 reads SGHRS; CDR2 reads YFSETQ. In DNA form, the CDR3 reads TGCGCCAGCAGCTCGCCCCGGGGGGGCAATGAGCAGTTCTTC. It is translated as CASSSPRGGNEQFF.